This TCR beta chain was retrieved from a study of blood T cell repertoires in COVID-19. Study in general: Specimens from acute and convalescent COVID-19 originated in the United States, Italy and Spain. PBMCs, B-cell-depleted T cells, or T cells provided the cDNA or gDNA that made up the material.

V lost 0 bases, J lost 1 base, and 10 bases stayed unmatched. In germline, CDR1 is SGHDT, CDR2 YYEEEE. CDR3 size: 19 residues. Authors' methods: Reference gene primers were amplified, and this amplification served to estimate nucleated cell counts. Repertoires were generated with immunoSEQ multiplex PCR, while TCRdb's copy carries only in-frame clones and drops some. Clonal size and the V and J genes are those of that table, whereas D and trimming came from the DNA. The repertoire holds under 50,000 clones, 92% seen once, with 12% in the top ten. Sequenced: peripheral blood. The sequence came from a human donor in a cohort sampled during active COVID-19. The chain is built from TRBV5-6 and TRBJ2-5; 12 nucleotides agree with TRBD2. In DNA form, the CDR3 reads TGTGCCAGCAGCTTGGACCATGGGACTAGCGGGCTACTCCAAGAGACCCAGTACTTC. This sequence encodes CASSLDHGTSGLLQETQYF.